A single sample is the source of the 8 T cell receptor beta chains below, sequenced in a study of cytomegalovirus exposure and HLA in healthy donors. The PCR was carried out with 60 Vbeta primers and 13 Jbeta primers. Assay used: immunoSEQ multiplex PCR; TCRdb lists only in-frame clones, some missing. Found here are around 230,000 clones, roughly 78% of them singletons; the top ten hold 0.4% to 0.6%. Sequenced input: PBMCs. These receptors originate from a boy aged 5-17 years in good health and CMV-seronegative.

The chain combines TRBV11-2 with TRBJ2-1; TRBD2 aligns across 10 bases. V dropped 5 bases and J dropped 9; count of bases not matched to a gene: 13. CDR3 length: 16 residues. Looked up from germline, CDR1 is SGHAT and CDR2 is FQNNGV. The CDR3 region has the DNA TGTGCCAGCAGCCCACGACTTCAGCGGGGGGGTGGTGAGCAGTTCTTC. This translates into CASSPRLQRGGGEQFF.

In regard to this clone: Other DNA sequences within the sample encode an identical CDR3. V usage is TRBV6-1 and J usage is TRBJ2-7; 8 bases map to TRBD2. Germline CDR1 is MNHNS and CDR2 is SASEGT. The CDR3 sequence is 15 residues long. With 3 bases clipped from V and 1 base from J, the junction kept 5 bases outside the gene matches. The CDR3 coding sequence is TGTGCCAGCAGTGAGGAACTAGCGGAATCCTACGAGCAGTACTTC. Protein sequence: CASSEELAESYEQYF.

The J gene is TRBJ1-3, the V gene TRBV5-4, with D uncertain. V lost 1 base to trimming and J lost 0 bases, with 8 bases between them. Germline lookup yields CDR1 SGHNT and CDR2 YYREEE (reference sequence). This CDR3 is 15 amino acids long. CDR3 sequence reads: CASSLSLSSGNTIYF. Written as DNA, the CDR3 is TGTGCCAGCAGCTTGAGTCTAAGCTCTGGAAACACCATATATTTT.

This clone occurred a few times. The chain combines TRBV9 with TRBJ1-1, with D perhaps TRBD1 (5 bases). The CDR3 contains 14 residues. V shed 0 bases and J shed 2 bases, with 8 bases lying between them. Looked up from germline, CDR1 is SGDLS and CDR2 is YYNGEE. The CDR3 reads CASSVVGGNTEAFF. The CDR3 DNA follows: TGTGCCAGCAGCGTAGTGGGGGGTAACACTGAAGCTTTCTTT.

The V and J genes are TRBV27 and TRBJ2-1, with D tentatively TRBD2 (6 bases). V was shortened by 7 bases and J by 7 bases, with 8 bases between the two germline ends. Looked up from germline, CDR1 is MNHEY and CDR2 is SMNVEV (reference sequence). The CDR3 consists of 11 residues. The CDR3 protein is CASNRGNEQFF. For the CDR3, the DNA is TGTGCCAGCAATCGGGGGAATGAGCAGTTCTTC.

V is TRBV5-1 and J is TRBJ2-1; D not resolved. CDR1 and CDR2 (germline): SGHRS, YFSETQ. The CDR3 is 15 residues long. Trimming removed 0 bases from V and 4 bases from J, with 11 bases in between. CDR3 sequence: CASSLEQSLYNEQFF. The CDR3 DNA is TGCGCCAGCAGCTTGGAACAGTCCCTGTACAATGAGCAGTTCTTC.

The chain recombines TRBV7-9 with TRBJ1-5, with TRBD1 matching over 8 bases. The germline gives CDR1 SEHNR, CDR2 FQNEAQ (reference sequence). V shed 3 bases, J shed 8 bases, and the junction held 6 bases outside the gene matches. The CDR3 length is 14 residues. The CDR3 region is CASSFEGQAEPQHF. The CDR3 nucleotides read TGTGCCAGCAGCTTTGAGGGACAGGCGGAGCCCCAGCATTTT.

The V and J genes are TRBV29-1 and TRBJ1-2; tentatively, D is TRBD1 (5 bases). Per the germline V gene, CDR1 is SQVTM and CDR2 is ANQGSEA. V lost 5 bases, J lost 4 bases, and 17 bases lay in between. The length of the CDR3 is 14 residues. Written as DNA, the CDR3 is TGCAGCGTTTATGACAGCTCCTTGATCTATGGCTACACCTTC. This translates into CSVYDSSLIYGYTF.